Sequencing of this TCR beta chain was carried out in a study of blood T cell repertoires in COVID-19. Original processing notes: Amplification of reference gene primers was used by the study to estimate nucleated cell counts. Here immunoSEQ multiplex PCR was the method, and the copy in TCRdb shows in-frame clones only, minus some. The V and J calls and clone size are taken from that table; D and trimming were inferred from the DNA. The repertoire holds approximately 230,000 clones, with 80% to 90% as singletons. This CDR3 is built from 14 residues. Deletions cut 3 bases from V and 0 bases from J, with 12 bases between. Germline V CDR1 and CDR2: SQVTM, ANQGSEA.

The rearrangement uses TRBV29-1 and TRBJ2-7; the D gene is possibly TRBD2 (7 bases). Material for sequencing was peripheral blood. The TCR sequence derives from a man older than 75 with acute or convalescent COVID-19. This CDR3 reads CSVEGGPGSYEQYF. The DNA of the CDR3 is TGCAGCGTTGAGGGGGGGCCGGGCTCCTACGAGCAGTACTTC.